This T cell receptor beta chain was captured in a study of graft-versus-host responses after intestinal transplantation. Findings and limits, study-wide: Subjects displaying graft-donor T cell macrochimerism possessed elevated graft-versus-host to host-versus-graft clonal ratios inside allografts. Association was observed between peak circulating GvH clone levels and early post-transplant HvG declines. The authors found GvH clones in recipient marrow, some appearing first in ileum or blood.

Germline assignment: CDR1 KGHSH and CDR2 LQKENI. The length of the CDR3 is 15 residues. J was trimmed by 2 bases and V by 1 base; bases with no gene match: 3. Note on this clone: Its antigen is unknown.

The table came from immunoSEQ multiplex PCR; TCRdb's copy has only in-frame clones and leaves some out. Altogether 50,000 to 75,000 clones are present, almost 95% being singletons, with the ten largest covering about 0.41%. This sequence joins TRBV18 and TRBJ2-7, with TRBD1 identical over 9 bases. Sequencing used unstimulated CD4+ T cells sorted from spleen or lymph node cells, obtained before transplant. This clonotype was sampled from a human donor who was the organ donor for an intestinal transplant. The CDR3 coding sequence is TGTGCCAGCTCACCACGGACAGGGGCCGCCTACGAGCAGTACTTC. Residues: CASSPRTGAAYEQYF.